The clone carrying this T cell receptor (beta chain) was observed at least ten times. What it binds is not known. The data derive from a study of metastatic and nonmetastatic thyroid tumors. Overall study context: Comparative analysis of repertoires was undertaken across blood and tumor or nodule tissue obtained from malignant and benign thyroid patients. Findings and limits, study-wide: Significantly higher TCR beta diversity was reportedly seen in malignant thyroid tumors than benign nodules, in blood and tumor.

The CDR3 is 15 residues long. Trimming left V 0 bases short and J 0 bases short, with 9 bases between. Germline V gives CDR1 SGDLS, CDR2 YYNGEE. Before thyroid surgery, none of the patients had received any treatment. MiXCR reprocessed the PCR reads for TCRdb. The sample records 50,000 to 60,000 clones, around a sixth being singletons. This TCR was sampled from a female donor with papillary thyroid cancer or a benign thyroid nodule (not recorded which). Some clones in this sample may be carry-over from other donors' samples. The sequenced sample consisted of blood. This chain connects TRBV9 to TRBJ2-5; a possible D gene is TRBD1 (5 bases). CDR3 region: CASSVGGWYQETQYF. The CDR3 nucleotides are TGTGCCAGCAGCGTAGGGGGCTGGTACCAAGAGACCCAGTACTTC. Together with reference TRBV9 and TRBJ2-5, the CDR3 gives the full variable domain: DSGVTQTPKHLITATGQRVTLRCSPRSGDLSVYWYQQSLDQGLQFLIQYYNGEERAKGNILERFSAQQFPDLHSELNLSSLELGDSALYFCASSVGGWYQETQYFGPGTRLLVL.